The T cell receptor beta chain under discussion was sequenced for a study of blood T cell repertoires in COVID-19 (dated by TCRdb to between 2020 and 2021). Some background on the complete study: Samples from collaborators originated in the United States, Italy and Spain and spanned both the acute and convalescent phases of COVID-19. The prospective study material was composed of cDNA or gDNA derived from T cells, B-cell-depleted T cells, or PBMCs. Deeply sampled blood TCRbeta repertoires from subjects exposed to, actively infected with, or recovered from COVID-19 were included in the dataset. The repertoires were released in a freely available public database meant as a resource for research on the immune response to SARS-CoV-2. Samples were obtained from the ongoing ImmuneRACE study (first 160 participants) and from some 1,200 subjects provided by 6 global collaborators. Nearly every sample came with metadata listing a de-identified subject ID, COVID-19 status, age in years and sex. Where available, HLA class I and class II types were obtained from metadata supplied by the sample provider rather than from assay-based typing.

Paper-wide results and their limitations: The quantity of clinical and demographic metadata differed by source and by participant and was supplied without curation.

This clone was seen once. Its antigen is currently not known. Within one base of it there is no much larger clone, and no base qualities were kept. V loses 8 bases at its end and J loses 3 bases; junction bases beyond the gene matches: 7. Inclusive of the bounding cysteine and phenylalanine, the CDR3 is 14 residues long. Only the CDR3 DNA is retained, 42 bases long and in frame from the first base. The germline V gene (reference sequence) gives CDR1 as MNHEY and CDR2 as SMNVEV. In the prospective study, participants were about 18 to 95 years old, resided in approximately 22 geographic areas of the United States, and were enrolled through a virtual design. Cohort assignment in the prospective study relied on participant-reported clinical history from a screening survey and a study questionnaire. In the prospective study, whole blood, serum and a nasopharyngeal or oropharyngeal swab were collected from each participant by mobile phlebotomists. Prospective study participants could optionally give additional blood draws and questionnaires over an approximately 2-month period. Prospective study blood samples were shipped either frozen or at room temperature before DNA extraction.

TCRbeta CDR3 regions were amplified from genomic DNA using the immunoSEQ Assay, a bias-controlled multiplex PCR. Regarding the original processing steps: The number of nucleated cells in each sample was estimated from the amplification of reference gene primers within the assay. To quantify the absolute abundance of each unique TCRbeta CDR3 rearrangement, sequence reads were collapsed and filtered. For each sample, productive Simpson clonality was calculated as the square root of Simpson's diversity index over productive rearrangements. Entries here come from immuneACCESS through TCRdb and include only in-frame sequences with V and J called. Some clones fail to appear in such tables; in the studies checked, an unresolved V gene covers under half of the shortfall, and the cause of the remainder is unknown. V and J calls and clone size come straight from that table; D and trimming were deduced from the DNA. A total of 200,000 to 250,000 clones appear in this sample, approximately 90% of them only once. The ten top clones hold around 3.5% of the sample.

Sample: PBMCs or T cells enriched from blood (not recorded which). The sequence came from a woman aged 40 to 50 with acute COVID-19. The rearrangement combines TRBV27 with TRBJ1-5; 7 junctional bases match TRBD1. The CDR3 loop reads CASSPGQYNQPQHF. The nucleotides read TGTGCCAGCTCTCCGGGACAGTACAATCAGCCCCAGCATTTT.